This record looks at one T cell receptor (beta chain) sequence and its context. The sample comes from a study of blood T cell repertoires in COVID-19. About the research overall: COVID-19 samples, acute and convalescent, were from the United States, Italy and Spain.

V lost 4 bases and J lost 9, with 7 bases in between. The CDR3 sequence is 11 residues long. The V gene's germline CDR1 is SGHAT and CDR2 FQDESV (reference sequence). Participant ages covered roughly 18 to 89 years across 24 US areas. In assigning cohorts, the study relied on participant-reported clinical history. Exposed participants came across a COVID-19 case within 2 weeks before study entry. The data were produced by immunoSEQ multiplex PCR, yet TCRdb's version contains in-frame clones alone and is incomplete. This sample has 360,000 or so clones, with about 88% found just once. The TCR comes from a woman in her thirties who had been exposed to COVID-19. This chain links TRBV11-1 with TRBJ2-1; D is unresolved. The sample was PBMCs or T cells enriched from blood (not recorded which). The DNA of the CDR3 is TGTGCCAGCAGCTCAGGCCCTGAGCAGTTCTTC. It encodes CASSSGPEQFF.